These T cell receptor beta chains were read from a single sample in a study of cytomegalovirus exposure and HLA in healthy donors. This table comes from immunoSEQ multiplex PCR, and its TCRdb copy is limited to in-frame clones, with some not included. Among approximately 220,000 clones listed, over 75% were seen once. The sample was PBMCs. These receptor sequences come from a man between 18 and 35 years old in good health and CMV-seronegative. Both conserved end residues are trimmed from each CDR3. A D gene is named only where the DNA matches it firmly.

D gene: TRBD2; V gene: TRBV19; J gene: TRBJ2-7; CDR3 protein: ASSIGRPGLGYEQY
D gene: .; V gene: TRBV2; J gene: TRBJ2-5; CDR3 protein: ASTSKETQY
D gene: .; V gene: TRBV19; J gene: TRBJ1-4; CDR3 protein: ASSIAGSPMPRLS
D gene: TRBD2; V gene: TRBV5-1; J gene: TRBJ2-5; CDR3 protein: ASSQGLAGGPETQY
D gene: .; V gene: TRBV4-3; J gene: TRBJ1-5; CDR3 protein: ASSQDSSNQPQH
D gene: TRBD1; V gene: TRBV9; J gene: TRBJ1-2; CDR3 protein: ASSAGQGGGDGYT
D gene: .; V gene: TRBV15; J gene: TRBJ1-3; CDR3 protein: ATSPRGNTIY
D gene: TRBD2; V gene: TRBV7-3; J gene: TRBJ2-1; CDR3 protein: ASSLISGGANEQF
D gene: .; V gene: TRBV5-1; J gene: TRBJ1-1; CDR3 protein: ASSFGLGTGENTEAF
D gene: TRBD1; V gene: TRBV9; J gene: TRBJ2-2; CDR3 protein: ASSELWTGDTGELF
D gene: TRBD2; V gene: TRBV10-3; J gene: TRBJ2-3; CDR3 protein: AITSGGGAGTDTQY
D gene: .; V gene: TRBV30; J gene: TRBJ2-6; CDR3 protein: ARRSSGANVLT
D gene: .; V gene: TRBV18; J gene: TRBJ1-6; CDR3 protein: ASSPRRDNSPLH
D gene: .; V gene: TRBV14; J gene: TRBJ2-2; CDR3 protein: ASSHLPQYTGELF
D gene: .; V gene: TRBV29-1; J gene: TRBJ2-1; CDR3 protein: SVETTNNEQF
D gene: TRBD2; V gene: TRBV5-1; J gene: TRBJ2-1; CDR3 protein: ASSTDITSGGGNEQF
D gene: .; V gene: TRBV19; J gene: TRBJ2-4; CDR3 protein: ASSIWGQVAKNIQY
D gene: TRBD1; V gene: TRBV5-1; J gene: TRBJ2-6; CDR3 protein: ASSPGGQGLEGANVLT
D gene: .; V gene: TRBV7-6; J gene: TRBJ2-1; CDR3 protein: ASSLGWGGLGTNEQF
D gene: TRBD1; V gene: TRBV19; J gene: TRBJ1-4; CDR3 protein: ASSPRDRSTNEKLF
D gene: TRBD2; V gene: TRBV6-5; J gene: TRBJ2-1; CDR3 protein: ASSSGRAYEQF
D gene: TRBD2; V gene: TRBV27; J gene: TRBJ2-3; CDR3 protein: ASRPPLAGGTDTQY
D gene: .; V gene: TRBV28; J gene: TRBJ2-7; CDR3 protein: ASSLGPSYEQY
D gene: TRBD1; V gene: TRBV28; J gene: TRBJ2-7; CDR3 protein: ASSYTGVDYEQY
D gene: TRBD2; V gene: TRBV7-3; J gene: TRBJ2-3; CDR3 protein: ASSLGASGSTDTQY
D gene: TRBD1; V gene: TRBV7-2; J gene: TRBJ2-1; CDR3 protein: ASRLGGQSNEQF
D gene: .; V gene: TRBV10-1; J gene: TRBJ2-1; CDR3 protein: ASSESPSGYHEQF
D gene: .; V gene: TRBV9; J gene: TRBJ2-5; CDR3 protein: ASSATPAGLVEGWETQY
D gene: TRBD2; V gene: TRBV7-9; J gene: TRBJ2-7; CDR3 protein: ASSLRTSSTYEQY
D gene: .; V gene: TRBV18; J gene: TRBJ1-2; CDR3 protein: ASSPLPEGANYGYT
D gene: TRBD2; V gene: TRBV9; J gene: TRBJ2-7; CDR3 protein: ASSEGLAIAYEQY
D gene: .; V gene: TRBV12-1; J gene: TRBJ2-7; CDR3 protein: ARLGRGTGNEQY
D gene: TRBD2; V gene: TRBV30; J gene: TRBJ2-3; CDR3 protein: AWSPLPGGATDTQY
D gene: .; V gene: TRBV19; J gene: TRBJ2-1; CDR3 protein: ASTRTDSSYNEQF
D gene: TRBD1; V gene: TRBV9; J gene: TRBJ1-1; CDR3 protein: ASREQGAAEAF
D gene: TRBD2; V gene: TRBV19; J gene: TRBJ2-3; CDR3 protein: ASSTASGMWDTQY
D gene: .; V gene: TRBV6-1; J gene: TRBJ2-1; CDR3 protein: ASRRDLWKF
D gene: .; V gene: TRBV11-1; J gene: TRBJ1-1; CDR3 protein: ASSPSLRGGTRNTEAF
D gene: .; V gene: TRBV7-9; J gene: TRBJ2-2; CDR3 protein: ASGPETGELF
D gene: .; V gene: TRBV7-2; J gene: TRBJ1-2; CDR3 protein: ASSLAAGYGYT
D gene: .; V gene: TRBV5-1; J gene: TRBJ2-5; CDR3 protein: ASSLASRKGETQY
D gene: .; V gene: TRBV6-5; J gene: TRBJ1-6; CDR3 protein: ASSYSGGTGRSPLH